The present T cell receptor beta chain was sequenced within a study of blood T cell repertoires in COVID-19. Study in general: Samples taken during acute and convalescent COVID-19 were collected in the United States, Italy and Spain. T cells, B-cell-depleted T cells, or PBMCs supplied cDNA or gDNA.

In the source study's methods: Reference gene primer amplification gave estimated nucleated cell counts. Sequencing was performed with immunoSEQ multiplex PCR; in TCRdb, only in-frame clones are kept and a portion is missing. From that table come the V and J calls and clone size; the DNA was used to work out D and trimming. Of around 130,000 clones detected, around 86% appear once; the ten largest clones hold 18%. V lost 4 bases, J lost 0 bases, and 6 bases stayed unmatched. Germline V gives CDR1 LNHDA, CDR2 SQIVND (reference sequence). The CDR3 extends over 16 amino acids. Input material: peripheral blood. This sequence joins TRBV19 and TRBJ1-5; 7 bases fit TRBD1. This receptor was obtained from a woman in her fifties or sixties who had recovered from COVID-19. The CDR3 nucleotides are TGTGCCAGTAGTAGCGACAGGGATGATAGCAATCAGCCCCAGCATTTT. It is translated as CASSSDRDDSNQPQHF.